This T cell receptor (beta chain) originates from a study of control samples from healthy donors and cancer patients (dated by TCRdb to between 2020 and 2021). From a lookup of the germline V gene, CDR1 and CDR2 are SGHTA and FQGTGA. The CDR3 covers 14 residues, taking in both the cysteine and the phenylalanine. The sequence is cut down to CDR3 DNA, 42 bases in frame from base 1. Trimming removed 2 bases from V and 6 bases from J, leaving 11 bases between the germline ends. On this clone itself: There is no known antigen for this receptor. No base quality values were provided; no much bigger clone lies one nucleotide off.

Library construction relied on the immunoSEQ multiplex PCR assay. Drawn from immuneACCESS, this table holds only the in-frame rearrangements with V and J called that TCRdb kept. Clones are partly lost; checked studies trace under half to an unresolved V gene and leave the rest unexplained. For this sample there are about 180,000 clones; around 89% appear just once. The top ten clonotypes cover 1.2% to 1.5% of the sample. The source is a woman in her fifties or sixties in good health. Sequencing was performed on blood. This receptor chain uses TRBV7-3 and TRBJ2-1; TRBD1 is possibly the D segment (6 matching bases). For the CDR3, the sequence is CASSLSRGGNEQFF. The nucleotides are TGTGCCAGCAGCTTATCCCGAGGGGGCAATGAGCAGTTCTTC.